This TCR beta chain was obtained from a study of blood T cells in healthy people across ages. The CDR3 runs 16 residues. The V and J ends lost 0 bases and 3 bases respectively, with 13 bases between them. The V gene's germline CDR1 is LNHNV and CDR2 YYDKDF (reference sequence). Primed by a sample-barcoded 5' primer and a J-beta primer mix, a second PCR proceeded for 7 to 11 cycles. TCRdb re-derived calls from the 5' RACE reads in MiXCR, one entry per CDR3 protein. The sample has around 1.1 million distinct CDR3 sequences, 30% to 40% seen once. The chain joins TRBV15 to TRBJ2-3, with a weak D call TRBD1 (6 bases). Sequenced sample: blood. This TCR was sampled from a man younger than 35 in good health. The CDR3 region is CATSRDGAGVTDTQYF. CDR3 nucleotides: TGTGCCACCAGCAGAGATGGGGCAGGGGTGACAGATACGCAGTATTTT.